One and the same sample provided the 27 T cell receptor beta chains below, sequenced in a study of regulatory T cells in long-lasting Graves disease. The time point was: persistent/refractory GD, antithyroid drugs over 5 years with positive TRAb. The TCR library used RNA extracted from PBMCs. Building of the TCR beta libraries involved iRepertoire HTBI primers and Arm-PCR of CDR3 regions. From the multiplex PCR reads, TCRdb called clonotypes with MiXCR, one entry per CDR3 protein. This sample carries roughly 360,000 distinct CDR3 sequences, roughly 25% of them seen once, and the ten largest clones take 28%. The input for sequencing was peripheral blood mononuclear cells (PBMCs), taken when the disease was refractory, from a patient treated with antithyroid drugs. Receptor source: a middle-aged woman with Graves disease.

The chain is built from TRBV5-1 and TRBJ2-7; unclear D gene. The V and J ends lost 0 bases and 1 base respectively, with 5 bases between them. The CDR3 length is 13 residues. Germline V CDR1 and CDR2: SGHRS, YFSETQ. The CDR3 DNA follows: TGCGCCAGCAGCTTGGTTCTATCCTACGAGCAGTACTTC. The encoded protein is CASSLVLSYEQYF.

This clonotype showed up just a few times. The rearrangement uses TRBV11-2 and TRBJ1-3, with D possibly being TRBD1 (5 bases). The CDR3 covers 17 residues. The ends were cut back, 0 bases at V and 7 bases at J, with 19 bases in the middle. CDR1 is SGHAT, CDR2 FQNNGV, per germline. In nucleotides, the CDR3 is TGTGCCAGCAGCTTAGATTTGGCAGGGAAGGGTCTGAACACCATATATTTT. This translates into CASSLDLAGKGLNTIYF.

This clonotype appeared many times. This sequence joins TRBV29-1 and TRBJ2-7; TRBD2 agrees at 15 bases. Germline V gene data show CDR1 as SQVTM and CDR2 as ANQGSEA. V shed 7 bases and J 0 bases; nucleotides not matched to a gene: 7. The CDR3 length is 16 residues. CDR3 DNA: TGCAGCGCTTCGGGACTAGCGGGAGGCCACTCCTACGAGCAGTACTTC. Its translation is CSASGLAGGHSYEQYF.

The CDR3 bases are TGTGCCAGCAGCTTAGAACTAGCCCGGGAGACCCAGTACTTC. Protein product: CASSLELARETQYF. V usage is TRBV13 and J usage is TRBJ2-5; perhaps TRBD2 as D (6 bases). Germline V lookup: CDR1 PRHDT, CDR2 FYEKMQ (reference sequence). V gave up 1 base and J gave up 5 bases, with 11 bases separating them. The CDR3 is made up of 14 amino acids.

This chain joins TRBV28 and TRBJ1-5; unclear D gene. The V end lost 7 bases, the J end lost 1 base, and 17 bases lay between the germline ends. The germline CDR1 and CDR2 sequences are MDHEN and SYDVKM. The CDR3 contains 16 residues. Written as DNA, the CDR3 is TGTGCCAGCACGCAACTGGGAGGGAAGAGCAATCAGCCCCAGCATTTT. This gives the protein CASTQLGGKSNQPQHF.

About this clonotype itself: A single base is all that separates this from a far larger clone, so a read error is likely. The CDR3 DNA reads TGTGCCAGCAGAGCCGGACTAGTCAGCCAAGAGACCCAGTACTTC. It encodes CASRAGLVSQETQYF. The chain has TRBV12-3 or TRBV12-4 and TRBJ2-5; the match to TRBD2 covers 7 bases. V lost 6 bases, J lost 1 base, and 8 bases stayed unmatched. The CDR3 runs to 15 residues.

This chain links TRBV28 with TRBJ1-4; tentative D call: TRBD1 (5 bases). Germline assignment: CDR1 MDHEN and CDR2 SYDVKM. The CDR3 sequence is 13 residues long. V dropped 5 bases and J dropped 10 bases, with 14 bases sitting between them. The CDR3 DNA sequence: TGTGCCAGCAGTCCCACTCGCGGGGCAAAACTGTTTTTT. Translation gives CASSPTRGAKLFF.

This clonotype was detected only a few times. The V and J genes are TRBV3-1 and TRBJ2-7; D possibly matches TRBD1 or TRBD2 (7 bases each). Germline values: CDR1 LGHDT, CDR2 YNNKEL (reference sequence). V was clipped by 3 bases and J by 6 bases, with 15 bases between them. CDR3 length equals 14 residues. CDR3 protein: CASSHQTGRGEQYF. Written as DNA, the CDR3 is TGTGCCAGCAGCCATCAGACAGGGAGGGGCGAGCAGTACTTC.

The rearrangement joins TRBV7-8 to TRBJ1-6; D is unclear. Germline CDR1 is SGHVS and CDR2 is FQNEAQ. The CDR3 loop spans 14 amino acids. The V and J ends lost 5 bases and 8 bases respectively, with 13 bases between them. The CDR3 loop is CASSVGRSDSPLHF. DNA of the CDR3: TGTGCCAGCAGCGTCGGGCGAAGTGATTCACCCCTCCACTTT.

The gene calls are TRBV4-1 and TRBJ1-1, with D possibly TRBD1 on 5 matching bases. Trimming pared 5 bases from V and 3 bases from J, leaving 16 bases between. Germline V gene sequence: CDR1 MGHRA, CDR2 YSYEKL. The CDR3 sequence is 15 residues long. This CDR3 reads CASSVYTGADTEAFF. The CDR3 DNA reads as TGCGCCAGCAGCGTATATACAGGTGCGGACACTGAAGCTTTCTTT.

V is TRBV7-9 and J is TRBJ2-2; D ambiguous. The CDR3 spans 16 residues. Trimming left V 4 bases short and J 3 bases short, with 15 bases between. Germline values: CDR1 SEHNR, CDR2 FQNEAQ (reference sequence). CDR3 sequence reads: CASSSHWPTDTGELFF. The CDR3 region has the DNA TGTGCCAGCAGCTCCCATTGGCCAACGGACACCGGGGAGCTGTTTTTT.

This clonotype appeared many times. The chain uses TRBV20-1 and TRBJ2-5; 11 bases are a match to TRBD2. The V gene end was trimmed by 0 bases and the J gene end by 2 bases; junction bases not matched to a gene: 11. The CDR3 loop spans 18 amino acids. From germline, CDR1 is DFQATT and CDR2 SNEGSKA (reference sequence). Here the CDR3 DNA reads TGCAGTGCTAGAGATGTCCTAGCGGGAGGTCTTGGGCAAGAGACCCAGTACTTC. This translates into CSARDVLAGGLGQETQYF.

This clonotype was detected ten times or more. The gene calls are TRBV28 and TRBJ2-6, with a tentative D call TRBD1 (7 bases). Between the trimmed V and J ends, which lost 3 bases and 0 bases, there was a span of 18 bases. Germline loops: CDR1 MDHEN, CDR2 SYDVKM. The length of the CDR3 is 19 residues. CDR3 nucleotide sequence: TGTGCCAGCAGTTTCCCGACAGGGACTTTATTCTCTGGGGCCAACGTCCTGACTTTC. Translation: CASSFPTGTLFSGANVLTF.

The chain employs TRBV28 and TRBJ2-3, with TRBD2 matching over 8 bases. V dropped 1 base and J dropped 0; count of bases not matched to a gene: 3. CDR1 and CDR2 (germline): MDHEN, SYDVKM. CDR3 length: 16 amino acids. Here the CDR3 DNA reads TGTGCCAGCAGTTTATATCTAGCGGGTAGCACAGATACGCAGTATTTT. Its translation: CASSLYLAGSTDTQYF.

This clonotype has a count of ten or more. This sequence joins TRBV28 and TRBJ2-7; TRBD2 agrees at 9 bases. There are 12 residues in the CDR3. V shed 9 bases and J 7 bases; nucleotides not matched to a gene: 7. Germline loops: CDR1 MDHEN, CDR2 SYDVKM. CDR3 in DNA: TGTGCCAGGACTAGCGGTTCGGAGGAGCAGTACTTC. It codes for CARTSGSEEQYF.

This clonotype was seen a handful of times. The rearrangement uses TRBV3-1 and TRBJ1-5, with no clear D. Trimming pared 1 base from V and 9 bases from J, leaving 10 bases between. The CDR3 runs to 13 residues. Germline CDR1 is LGHDT and CDR2 is YNNKEL (reference sequence). Here the CDR3 DNA reads TGTGCCAGCAGCCAAGCTCTCCTGTGGCCCCAGCATTTT. Amino acids: CASSQALLWPQHF.

This clonotype was detected ten times or more. The DNA for the CDR3 is TGTGCCAGCGCACAACAGGGGACGGTTTCTGAGCAGTACTTC. It is translated as CASAQQGTVSEQYF. J is TRBJ2-7 and V is TRBV2, with 7 bases that match TRBD1. CDR3 length equals 14 residues. Germline assignment: CDR1 SNHLY and CDR2 FYNNEI. V dropped 8 bases and J dropped 7; count of bases not matched to a gene: 14. The full variable domain, completed using reference TRBV2 and TRBJ2-7, is EPEVTQTPSHQVTQMGQEVILRCVPISNHLYFYWYRQILGQKVEFLVSFYNNEISEKSEIFDDQFSVERPDGSNFTLKIRSTKLEDSAMYFCASAQQGTVSEQYFGPGTRLTVT.

This clonotype has ten or more counts. The chain has TRBV27 and TRBJ2-7; D uncertain. This CDR3 has 16 amino acids. CDR1 is MNHEY and CDR2 is SMNVEV in the germline V gene (reference sequence). The V and J ends lost 3 bases and 4 bases respectively, with 19 bases between them. For the CDR3, the DNA is TGTGCCAGCAGTTTTAATTTCGCGCAGGTTCATTACGAGCAGTACTTC. It translates to CASSFNFAQVHYEQYF.

This clonotype was observed many times. V and J are TRBV29-1 and TRBJ1-1; the match to TRBD1 covers 7 bases. This CDR3 comprises 16 residues. Per germline, CDR1 SQVTM and CDR2 ANQGSEA. V was pared by 4 bases and J by 0 bases, with 11 bases of the junction left unmatched. The CDR3 sequence: CSVASPGGRMNTEAFF. The CDR3 coding sequence is TGCAGCGTTGCATCTCCAGGGGGGCGAATGAACACTGAAGCTTTCTTT. The whole variable domain, remainder taken from reference TRBV29-1 and TRBJ1-1, is SAVISQKPSRDICQRGTSLTIQCQVDSQVTMMFWYRQQPGQSLTLIATANQGSEATYESGFVIDKFPISRPNLTFSTLTVSNMSPEDSSIYLCSVASPGGRMNTEAFFGQGTRLTVV.

The chain has TRBV5-1 and TRBJ2-6, with D possibly being TRBD1 (5 bases). V was pared by 7 bases and J by 2 bases, with 16 bases between. CDR1 is SGHRS, CDR2 YFSETQ, per germline. This CDR3 has 16 residues. CDR3 sequence reads: CASHKTVSAGANVLTF. In DNA, the CDR3 is TGCGCCAGCCACAAGACAGTTTCTGCTGGGGCCAACGTCCTGACTTTC.

The chain combines TRBV20-1 with TRBJ1-5; maybe TRBD1 (6 bases). The CDR3 is made up of 17 amino acids. In germline, CDR1 is DFQATT, CDR2 SNEGSKA (reference sequence). With 0 bases removed from V and 0 bases from J, the gap between germline ends came to 15 bases. This CDR3 is CSAREGQGHSSNQPQHF. CDR3 nucleotide sequence: TGCAGTGCTAGAGAAGGTCAGGGACACTCTAGCAATCAGCCCCAGCATTTT.

There are many counts of this clonotype. The V gene is TRBV28, the J gene TRBJ1-6; D not certain. This CDR3 contains 16 residues. V was clipped by 5 bases and J by 5 bases, with 16 bases between them. Germline V gene data show CDR1 as MDHEN and CDR2 as SYDVKM. CDR3 region: CASSPSRQRNNSPLHF. The CDR3 nucleotides read TGTGCCAGCAGTCCGTCGAGGCAGCGAAATAATTCACCCCTCCACTTT.

The chain uses TRBV29-1 and TRBJ1-5, with D unclear. In germline, CDR1 is SQVTM, CDR2 ANQGSEA. The CDR3 sequence is 12 residues long. The ends were cut back, 1 base at V and 6 bases at J, with 7 bases in the middle. The CDR3: CSVEVEGQPQHF. DNA of the CDR3: TGCAGCGTTGAAGTAGAGGGTCAGCCCCAGCATTTT.

This rearrangement joins TRBV12-3 or TRBV12-4 to TRBJ2-7, with 9 bases identical to TRBD2. J lost 12 bases, V lost 2 bases, and 5 bases had no gene match. This CDR3 is built from 12 residues. The CDR3 DNA reads as TGTGCCAGCAGTTTATTCGCTAGCGGGATGTACTTC. Translated, it gives CASSLFASGMYF.

The rearrangement links TRBV18 to TRBJ2-7; tentative D call: TRBD1 (6 bases). The CDR3 consists of 14 residues. V was trimmed by 3 bases and J by 3 bases, leaving 12 bases between them. Germline V gene lookup returns CDR1 KGHSH and CDR2 LQKENI. CDR3 sequence (DNA): TGTGCCAGCTCACCTTCAGGGGCTCTCTACGAGCAGTACTTC. Residues: CASSPSGALYEQYF. The complete variable domain, with remaining parts taken from reference TRBV18 and TRBJ2-7, reads NAGVMQNPRHLVRRRGQEARLRCSPMKGHSHVYWYRQLPEEGLKFMVYLQKENIIDESGMPKERFSAEFPKEGPSILRIQQVVRGDSAAYFCASSPSGALYEQYFGPGTRLTVT.

This clonotype was counted ten times or more. This chain uses TRBV3-1 with TRBJ2-7, with D uncertain. With 0 bases removed from V and 6 bases from J, the gap between germline ends came to 3 bases. The CDR3 length is 11 residues. Germline V gene data show CDR1 as LGHDT and CDR2 as YNNKEL (reference sequence). The CDR3 protein is CASSQEGEQYF. The CDR3 DNA is TGTGCCAGCAGCCAAGAGGGCGAGCAGTACTTC.

Points on this clonotype: A much more abundant neighbour one base away suggests this may be a read error. The rearrangement links TRBV20-1 to TRBJ2-7; perhaps TRBD2 as D (6 bases). Trimming cost V 3 bases and J 12 bases, with 27 bases left between them. The CDR3 extends over 15 amino acids. Germline loops: CDR1 DFQATT, CDR2 SNEGSKA (reference sequence). The CDR3 reads CSASAIGPLAMKRYF. The CDR3 DNA reads as TGCAGTGCTAGTGCTATAGGGCCACTAGCTATGAAGCGGTACTTC.